This TCR beta chain was obtained from a study of T cell changes during pregnancy in multiple sclerosis. Trimming removed 0 bases from V and 0 bases from J; junction bases left unmatched: 5. The CDR3 totals 18 residues. The germline CDR1 and CDR2 sequences are SGHNT and YYREEE (reference sequence). TCRdb's table, derived via immunoSEQ multiplex PCR, lists solely in-frame clones and lacks some. The table includes roughly 40,000 clones, around 92% detected once. The clonotype originates from a female donor with multiple sclerosis, enrolled in a pregnancy study. The chain recombines TRBV5-4 with TRBJ2-5, with 13 bases fitting TRBD2. The material was CD4+ T cells from peripheral blood mononuclear cells, obtained after pregnancy. This chain's CDR3 is CASSLGLAGGSYQETQYF. DNA for the CDR3: TGTGCCAGCAGCTTGGGACTAGCGGGGGGATCGTACCAAGAGACCCAGTACTTC.